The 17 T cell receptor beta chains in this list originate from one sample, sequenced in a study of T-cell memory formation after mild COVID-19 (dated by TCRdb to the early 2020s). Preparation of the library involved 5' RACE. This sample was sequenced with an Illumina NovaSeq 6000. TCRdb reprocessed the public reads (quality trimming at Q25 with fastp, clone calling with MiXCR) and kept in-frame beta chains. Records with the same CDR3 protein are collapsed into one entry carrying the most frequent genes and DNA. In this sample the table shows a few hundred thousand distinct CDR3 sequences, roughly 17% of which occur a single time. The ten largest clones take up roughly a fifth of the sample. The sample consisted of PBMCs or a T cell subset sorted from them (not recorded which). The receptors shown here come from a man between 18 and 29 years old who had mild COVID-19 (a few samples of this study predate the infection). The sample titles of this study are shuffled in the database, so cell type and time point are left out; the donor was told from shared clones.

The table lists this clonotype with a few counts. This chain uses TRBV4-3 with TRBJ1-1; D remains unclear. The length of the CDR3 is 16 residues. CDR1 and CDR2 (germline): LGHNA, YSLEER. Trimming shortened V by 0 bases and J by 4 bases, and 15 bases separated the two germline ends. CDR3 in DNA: TGCGCCAGCAGCCAAGACGCCGGGGTTGAACGCACTGAAGCTTTCTTT. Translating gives CASSQDAGVERTEAFF.

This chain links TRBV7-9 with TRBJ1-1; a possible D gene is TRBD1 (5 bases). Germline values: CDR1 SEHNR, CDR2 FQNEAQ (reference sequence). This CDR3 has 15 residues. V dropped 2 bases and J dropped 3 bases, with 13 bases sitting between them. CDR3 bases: TGTGCCAGCAGCTTACAGGGCGGGGGATACACTGAAGCTTTCTTT. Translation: CASSLQGGGYTEAFF.

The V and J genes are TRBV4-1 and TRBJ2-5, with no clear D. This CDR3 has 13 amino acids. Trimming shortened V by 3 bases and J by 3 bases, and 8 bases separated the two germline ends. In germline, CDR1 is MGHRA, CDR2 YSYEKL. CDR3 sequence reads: CASSQGIKETQYF. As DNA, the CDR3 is TGCGCCAGCAGCCAGGGAATTAAAGAGACCCAGTACTTC.

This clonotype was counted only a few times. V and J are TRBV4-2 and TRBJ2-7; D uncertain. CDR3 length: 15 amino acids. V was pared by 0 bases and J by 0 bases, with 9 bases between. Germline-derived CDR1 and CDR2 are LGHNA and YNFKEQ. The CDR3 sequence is CASSQDTTSSYEQYF. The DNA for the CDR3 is TGTGCCAGCAGCCAAGATACTACGAGCTCCTACGAGCAGTACTTC.

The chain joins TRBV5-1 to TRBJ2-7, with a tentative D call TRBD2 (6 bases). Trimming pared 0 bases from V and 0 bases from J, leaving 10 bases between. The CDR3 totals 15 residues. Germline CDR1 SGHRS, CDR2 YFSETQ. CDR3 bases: TGCGCCAGCAGCTTGGCTACGGGGGACTCCTACGAGCAGTACGTC. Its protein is CASSLATGDSYEQYV.

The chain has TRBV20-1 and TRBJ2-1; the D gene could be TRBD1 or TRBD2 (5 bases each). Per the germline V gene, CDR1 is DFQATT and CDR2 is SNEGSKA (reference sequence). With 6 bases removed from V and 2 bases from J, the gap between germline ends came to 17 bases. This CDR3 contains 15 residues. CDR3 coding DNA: TGCAGTGCGCCAGAGGTGGGGGTCGCCTACAATGAGCAGTTCTTC. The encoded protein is CSAPEVGVAYNEQFF.

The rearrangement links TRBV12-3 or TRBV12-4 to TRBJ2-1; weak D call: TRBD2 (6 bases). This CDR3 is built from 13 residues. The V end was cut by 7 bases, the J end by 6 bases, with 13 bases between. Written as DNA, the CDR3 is TGTGCCAGCATCTACGGGGGTATCAATGAGCAGTTCTTC. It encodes CASIYGGINEQFF.

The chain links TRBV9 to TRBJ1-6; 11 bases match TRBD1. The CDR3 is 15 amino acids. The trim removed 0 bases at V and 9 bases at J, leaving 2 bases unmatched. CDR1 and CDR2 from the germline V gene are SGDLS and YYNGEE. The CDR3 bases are TGTGCCAGCAGCGTAGCGGGGACAGGGGGTTCACCCCTCCACTTT. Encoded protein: CASSVAGTGGSPLHF.

The CDR3 here is CASSPHPYGYTF. Written as DNA, the CDR3 is TGTGCCAGCAGCCCACACCCCTATGGCTACACCTTC. The chain recombines TRBV7-9 with TRBJ1-2, with unresolved D. The CDR3 runs 12 residues. V gave up 5 bases and J gave up 4 bases, with 8 bases separating them. Germline V lookup: CDR1 SEHNR, CDR2 FQNEAQ (reference sequence).

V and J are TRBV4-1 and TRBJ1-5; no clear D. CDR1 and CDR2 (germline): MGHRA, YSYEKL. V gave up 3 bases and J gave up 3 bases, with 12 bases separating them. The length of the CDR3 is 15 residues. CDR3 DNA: TGCGCCAGCAGCCAGCCTAGGAGCCCCAATCAGCCCCAGCATTTT. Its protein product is CASSQPRSPNQPQHF.

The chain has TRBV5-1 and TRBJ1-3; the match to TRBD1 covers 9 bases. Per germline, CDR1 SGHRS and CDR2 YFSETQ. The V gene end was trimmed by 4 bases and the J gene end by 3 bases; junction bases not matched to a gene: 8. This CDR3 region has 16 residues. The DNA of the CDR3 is TGCGCCAGCAGCGCGGTCACAGGGGGCTTTGGAAACACCATATATTTT. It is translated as CASSAVTGGFGNTIYF.

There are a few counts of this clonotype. The CDR3, as DNA: TGCGCCAGCAGCCACTCACAGGGGGCGACCACTGAAGCTTTCTTT. Encoded protein: CASSHSQGATTEAFF. This sequence joins TRBV5-1 and TRBJ1-1, with TRBD1 matching 9 bases. This CDR3 comprises 15 residues. V dropped 4 bases and J dropped 4; count of bases not matched to a gene: 8. Germline V gene lookup returns CDR1 SGHRS and CDR2 YFSETQ.

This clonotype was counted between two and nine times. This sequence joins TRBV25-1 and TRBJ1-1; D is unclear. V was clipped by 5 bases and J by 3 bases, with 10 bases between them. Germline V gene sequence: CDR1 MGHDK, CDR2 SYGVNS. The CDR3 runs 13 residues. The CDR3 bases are TGTGCCAGCAGTTTGCTTTTATACACTGAAGCTTTCTTT. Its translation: CASSLLLYTEAFF.

CDR3 nucleotides: TGTGCCAGCAGCTTAACCCTAGCCGAGACCCAGTACTTC. This gives the protein CASSLTLAETQYF. V is TRBV7-2 and J is TRBJ2-5; tentatively, D is TRBD2 (5 bases). Germline V gene data show CDR1 as SGHTA and CDR2 as FQGNSA. This CDR3 spans 13 amino acids. V was shortened by 2 bases and J by 5 bases, with 9 bases between the two germline ends.

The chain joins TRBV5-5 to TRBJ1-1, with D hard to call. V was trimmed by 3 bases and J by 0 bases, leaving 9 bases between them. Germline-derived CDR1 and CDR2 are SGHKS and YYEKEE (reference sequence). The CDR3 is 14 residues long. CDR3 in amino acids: CASSSGFLNTEAFF. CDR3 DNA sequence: TGTGCCAGCAGCTCGGGCTTTTTGAACACTGAAGCTTTCTTT.

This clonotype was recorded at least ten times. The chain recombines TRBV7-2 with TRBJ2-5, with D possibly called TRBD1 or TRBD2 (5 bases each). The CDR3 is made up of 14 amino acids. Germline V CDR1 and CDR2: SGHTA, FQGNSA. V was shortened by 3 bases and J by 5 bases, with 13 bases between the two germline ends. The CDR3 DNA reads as TGTGCCAGCAGCTTGGACTGGTACAGGGAGACCCAGTACTTC. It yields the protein CASSLDWYRETQYF.

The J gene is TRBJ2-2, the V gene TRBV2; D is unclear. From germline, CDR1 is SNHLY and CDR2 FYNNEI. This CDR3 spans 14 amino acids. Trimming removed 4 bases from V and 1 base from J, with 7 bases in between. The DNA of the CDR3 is TGTGCCAGCAGTGTCGGGCAGAACACCGGGGAGCTGTTTTTT. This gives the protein CASSVGQNTGELFF.